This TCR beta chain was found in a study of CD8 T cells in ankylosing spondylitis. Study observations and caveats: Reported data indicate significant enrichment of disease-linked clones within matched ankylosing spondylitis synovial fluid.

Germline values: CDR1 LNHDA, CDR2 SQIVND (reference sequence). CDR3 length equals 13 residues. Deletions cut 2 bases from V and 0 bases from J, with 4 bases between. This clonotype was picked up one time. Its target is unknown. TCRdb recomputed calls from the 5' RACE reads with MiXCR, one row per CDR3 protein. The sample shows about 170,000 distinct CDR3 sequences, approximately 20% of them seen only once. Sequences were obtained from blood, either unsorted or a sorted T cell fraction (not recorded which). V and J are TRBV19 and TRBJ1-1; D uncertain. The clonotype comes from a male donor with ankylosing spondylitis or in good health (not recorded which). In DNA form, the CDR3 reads TGTGCCAGTAGTATATCTGTGAACACTGAAGCTTTCTTT. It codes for CASSISVNTEAFF.